This T cell receptor (beta chain) derives from a study of blood T cell repertoires in COVID-19 (dated by TCRdb to the early 2020s). Looking at the study overall: Samples from collaborators originated in the United States, Italy and Spain and spanned both the acute and convalescent phases of COVID-19. Sample metadata almost always included a de-identified subject ID, COVID-19 status, age in years and sex. Deeply sampled blood TCRbeta repertoires from subjects exposed to, actively infected with, or recovered from COVID-19 were included in the dataset. Where available, HLA class I and class II types were obtained from metadata supplied by the sample provider rather than from assay-based typing. Samples were obtained from the ongoing ImmuneRACE study (first 160 participants) and from 1,254 subjects provided by 6 global collaborators. The prospective study material was composed of cDNA or gDNA derived from T cells, B-cell-depleted T cells, or PBMCs. A freely available public database, intended as a resource for researchers studying the immune response to SARS-CoV-2, is where the repertoires were released.

TCRbeta CDR3 regions were amplified from genomic DNA using the immunoSEQ Assay, a bias-controlled multiplex PCR. The source study handled its data this way. The number of nucleated cells in each sample was estimated by amplification of reference gene primers within the assay. Sequence reads were collapsed and filtered to measure the absolute abundance of every unique TCRbeta CDR3 rearrangement. For each sample, productive Simpson clonality was calculated by taking the square root of Simpson's diversity index across productive rearrangements. Drawn from immuneACCESS, this table holds only the in-frame rearrangements with V and J called that TCRdb kept. Clones are partly lost; checked studies trace under half to an unresolved V gene and leave the rest unexplained. The V and J calls and clone size are taken from that table; D and trimming were inferred from the DNA. In all, the sample holds around 270,000 clones, and 86% of those were seen once. The leading ten clones occupy 8.5% to 10% of the sample.

What the research found in general, with its limitations: The amount of clinical and demographic metadata varied by source and participant and was provided uncurated.

A second Seattle source provided samples from volunteer blood donors who had recovered from COVID-19. Collaborating institutions collected whole blood in K2EDTA tubes following their own protocols. For TCRbeta analysis, collaborators shipped samples as frozen whole blood, isolated PBMCs, or DNA extracted from either of those sample types. Comment on this clone: What antigen it recognizes has not been identified. No clone much larger than this one lies a single base away; base qualities are absent.

From the cysteine up to the phenylalanine, the CDR3 has a length of 15 residues. Only the CDR3 region is kept as DNA, spanning 45 bases read in frame from base 1. For CDR1 and CDR2, the germline V gene (reference sequence) lists GTSNPN and SVGIG. V is reduced by 5 bases and J by 3 bases, leaving a spacing of 19 bases between them. The rearranged chain carries TRBV30 and TRBJ1-2; D gene: possibly TRBD1, on 6 matching bases. The sequence was obtained from a man in his forties or fifties who had recovered from COVID-19. The sample was peripheral blood. CDR3 reads: CAWGKDRLIDYGYTF. The DNA sequence reads TGTGCCTGGGGGAAAGACAGGCTGATAGACTATGGCTACACCTTC.